In this sample, the clone carrying this T cell receptor (beta chain) turned up many times. Its antigen is unidentified. These data are taken from a study of identical twins. Points from the study as a whole: Beta out-of-frame sequences showed weaker excess twin sharing. Cross-sectional statistics underpinned the conclusions; the same donors were not followed.

Template switching introduced a universal primer site, and the cDNA bore unique molecular identifiers. TCRdb reanalysed the 5' RACE reads using MiXCR and keeps one entry per CDR3 protein. The sample lists 700,000 or so distinct CDR3 sequences, about 9.4% occurring once. The CDR3 sequence is 12 residues long. V was cut by 7 bases and J by 0 bases, with 7 bases left in between. This sample also belongs to another study, concerning yellow fever vaccine responses in identical twins.

The receptor was isolated from a young woman in good health. What was sequenced was PBMCs. The rearrangement links TRBV12-3 or TRBV12-4 to TRBJ2-7; no definite D call. The CDR3 spells CASTVGSYEQYF. CDR3 DNA: TGTGCCAGCACGGTAGGCTCCTACGAGCAGTACTTC.